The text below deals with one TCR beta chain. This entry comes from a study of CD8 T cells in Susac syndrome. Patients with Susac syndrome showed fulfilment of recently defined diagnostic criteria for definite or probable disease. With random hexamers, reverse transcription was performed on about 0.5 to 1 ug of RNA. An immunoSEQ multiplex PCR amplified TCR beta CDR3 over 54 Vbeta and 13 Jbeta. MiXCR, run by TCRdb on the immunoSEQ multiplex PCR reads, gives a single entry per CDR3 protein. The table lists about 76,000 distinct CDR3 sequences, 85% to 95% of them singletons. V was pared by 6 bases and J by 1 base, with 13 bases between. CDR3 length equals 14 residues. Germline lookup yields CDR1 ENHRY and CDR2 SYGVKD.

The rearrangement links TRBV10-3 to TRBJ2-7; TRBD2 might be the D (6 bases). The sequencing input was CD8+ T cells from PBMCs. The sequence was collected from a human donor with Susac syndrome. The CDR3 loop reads CAIRREGGSYEQYF. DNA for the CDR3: TGTGCCATCAGGCGGGAAGGAGGTTCCTACGAGCAGTACTTC.